This T cell receptor beta chain is from a study of shared clonotypes between healthy human individuals. General study results and limits: Across subsets, estimated richness was generally greater for naive than for memory populations.

CD45RO-negative CD8 cells positively selected for CCR7 made up the naive population, which excluded terminally differentiated effector memory CD45RA+ cells. The CDR3 spans 13 residues. CDR1 ENHRY and CDR2 SYGVKD come from the germline V gene. V gave up 8 bases and J gave up 1 base, with 12 bases separating them. Remarks on this clone: Its antigen is still unknown.

Libraries were prepared by immunoSEQ multiplex PCR; TCRdb keeps only in-frame clonotypes and omits some of them. The repertoire has roughly 2,000,000 clones, just under 95% of them found once; the top ten carry under 2%. The chain combines TRBV10-3 with TRBJ2-7, with D hard to call. Sequenced: naive CD8+ T cells from PBMCs. This TCR was sampled from a man younger than 35 in good health. Some clones in this sample may be carry-over from other donors' samples. CDR3 coding DNA: TGTGCCATCGAGGCAGAACCTTCCTACGAGCAGTACTTC. It translates to CAIEAEPSYEQYF.